A single sample is the source of the 2 T cell receptor beta chains below, sequenced in a study of healthy donors' naive CD4 and CD8 T cells (dated by TCRdb to between 2014 and 2017). Data came from a 454 GS FLX Titanium. A previously published linear amplification protocol was used to build TCR libraries from about 500 ng of total RNA. Using fastp at Q25 and MiXCR, TCRdb reprocessed the public reads and kept productive beta chains. Each entry merges the rows of one CDR3 protein and shows their most common DNA and genes. The sample yields approximately 180,000 distinct CDR3 sequences; 65% to 75% were counted once. Roughly 2.4% of the sample is held by the ten biggest clonotypes. Sequencing used naive CD4+ and CD8+ T cells sorted from blood, pooled from several donors. Read against the paper, the sample's cell subset or site label means: FACS-sorted naive CD4+ (CD45RO-CD45RA+) and naive CD8+ (CD45RA+CD27bright) T cells. The source of these receptors is a pool of human donors in good health; the sample pools cells from several healthy donors.

This clonotype was observed a handful of times. V is TRBV29-1 and J is TRBJ1-1; D unclear. The CDR3 runs 11 residues. Trimming stripped 2 bases from V and 9 bases from J, with 10 bases between. CDR1 SQVTM and CDR2 ANQGSEA come from the germline V gene. The CDR3 loop reads CSVELDNKAFF. The CDR3 DNA reads TGCAGCGTTGAATTAGACAACAAAGCTTTCTTT.

V usage is TRBV29-1 and J usage is TRBJ1-1; D perhaps matches TRBD1 (5 bases). This CDR3 is built from 14 residues. Germline CDR1 is SQVTM and CDR2 is ANQGSEA. The V and J ends lost 3 bases and 0 bases respectively, with 11 bases between them. This chain's CDR3 is CSVDGRALNTEAFF. In DNA, the CDR3 is TGCAGCGTTGATGGCAGGGCATTGAACACTGAAGCTTTCTTT.